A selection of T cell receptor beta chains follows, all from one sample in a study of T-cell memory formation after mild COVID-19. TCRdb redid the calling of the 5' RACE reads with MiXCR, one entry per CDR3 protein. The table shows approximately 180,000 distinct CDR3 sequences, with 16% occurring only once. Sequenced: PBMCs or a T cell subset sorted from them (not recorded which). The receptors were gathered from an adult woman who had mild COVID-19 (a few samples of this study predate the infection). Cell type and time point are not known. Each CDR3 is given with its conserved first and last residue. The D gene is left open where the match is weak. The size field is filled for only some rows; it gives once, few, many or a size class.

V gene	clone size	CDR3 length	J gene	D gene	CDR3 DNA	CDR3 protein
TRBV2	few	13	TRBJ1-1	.	TGTGCCAGCAGACCGGAGAGGAACACTGAAGCTTTCTTT	CASRPERNTEAFF
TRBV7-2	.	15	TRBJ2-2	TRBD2	TGTGCCAGCAGCTCGTTTCTAGCGGGAGTCGGGGAGCTGTTTTTT	CASSSFLAGVGELFF
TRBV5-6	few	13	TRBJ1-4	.	TGTGCCAGCAGCTTTTTTCGGGGGGAAAAACTGTTTTTT	CASSFFRGEKLFF
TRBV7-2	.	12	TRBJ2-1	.	TGTGCCAGCAGCTCACTCGGGGTTGAGCAGTTCTTC	CASSSLGVEQFF
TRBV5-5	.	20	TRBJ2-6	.	TGTGCCAGCAGCTTGGCTGTTTCCGGGAGAGGTGGCTCTGGGGCCAACGTCCTGACTTTC	CASSLAVSGRGGSGANVLTF
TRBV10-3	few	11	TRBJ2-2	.	TGTGCCATCAGTCTCACCGGGGAGCTGTTTTTT	CAISLTGELFF
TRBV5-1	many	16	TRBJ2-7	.	TGCGCCAGCAGCTTGGGTAGGGGTAACCCCTCCTACGAGCAGTACTTC	CASSLGRGNPSYEQYF
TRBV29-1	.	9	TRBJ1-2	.	TGCAGCGAGAACCTTGGCTACACCTTC	CSENLGYTF
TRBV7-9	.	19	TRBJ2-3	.	TGTGCCAGCAGCTCCTTCAGGGGGCAGGTGCGGGGGGGCACAGATACGCAGTATTTT	CASSSFRGQVRGGTDTQYF
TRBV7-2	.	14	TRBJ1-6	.	TGTGCCAGCAGATCCGGGGTCTGGAATTCACCCCTCCACTTT	CASRSGVWNSPLHF
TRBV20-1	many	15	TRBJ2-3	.	TGCAGTGCTAGTCGCCAGCTAACTCCCACAGATACGCAGTATTTT	CSASRQLTPTDTQYF
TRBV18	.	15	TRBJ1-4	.	TGTGCCAGCTCACTTGAAAACATCTCTAATGAAAAACTGTTTTTT	CASSLENISNEKLFF
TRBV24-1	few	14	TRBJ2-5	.	TGTGCCACCAGTGACCCGACTAGACAGGAGACCCAGTACTTC	CATSDPTRQETQYF
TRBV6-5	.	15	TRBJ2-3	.	TGTGCCAGCAGTTACCGCGGGCATGGGGCAGATACGCAGTATTTT	CASSYRGHGADTQYF
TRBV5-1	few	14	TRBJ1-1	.	TGCGCCAGCAGCCCAGGACAGTGGAACACTGAAGCTTTCTTT	CASSPGQWNTEAFF
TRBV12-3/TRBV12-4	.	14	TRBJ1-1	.	TGTGCCAGCAGTTTAGGCGGGGGGTGGACTGAAGCTTTCTTT	CASSLGGGWTEAFF
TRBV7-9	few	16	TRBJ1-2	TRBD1	TGTGCCAGCAGCTTAGGGCACGGACAGGGGGCAGGTGGCTACACCTTC	CASSLGHGQGAGGYTF
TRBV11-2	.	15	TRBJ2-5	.	TGTGCCAGCAGAGAAGCCGGGACCCGCGAAAGGACCCAGTACTTC	CASREAGTRERTQYF
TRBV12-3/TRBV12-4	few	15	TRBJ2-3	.	TGTGCCAGCATCGATAGTGGGTGGGGCACAGATACGCAGTATTTT	CASIDSGWGTDTQYF
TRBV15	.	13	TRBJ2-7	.	TGTGCCACCAGCAGAGATGTAGGCTACGAGCAGTACTTC	CATSRDVGYEQYF
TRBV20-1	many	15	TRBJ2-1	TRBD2	TGCAGTGCTAGAGATGGGACTAGCGGGACCAATGAGCAGTTCTTC	CSARDGTSGTNEQFF
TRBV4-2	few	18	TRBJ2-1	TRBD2	TGTGCCAGCAGCCAAGACCCGACTAGCGGGACCCAGTACAATGAGCAGTTCTTC	CASSQDPTSGTQYNEQFF
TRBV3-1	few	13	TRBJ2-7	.	TGTGCCAGCAGCCAAGATCGCGCGGGGTGGCAGTACTTC	CASSQDRAGWQYF
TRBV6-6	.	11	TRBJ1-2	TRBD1	TGTGCCAGCAGGGAACAGGGGGGCTACACCTTC	CASREQGGYTF
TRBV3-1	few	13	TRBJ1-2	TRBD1	TGTGCCAGCAGACCCGGACAGGCGGATGGCTACACCTTC	CASRPGQADGYTF
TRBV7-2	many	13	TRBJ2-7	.	TGTGCCAGCAGCTTCGGGTGGGCCTACGAGCAGTACTTC	CASSFGWAYEQYF
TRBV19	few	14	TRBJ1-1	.	TGTGCCACGGAACCTAGGGCCATGAACACTGAAGCTTTCTTT	CATEPRAMNTEAFF
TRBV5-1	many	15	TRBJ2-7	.	TGCGCCAGCAGCTTGGGGCCCAACATAGAGCACGAGCAGTACTTC	CASSLGPNIEHEQYF
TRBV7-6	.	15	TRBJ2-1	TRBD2	TGTGCCAGCAGTGAGACGGGACTAGCGCAGAATGAGCAGTTCTTC	CASSETGLAQNEQFF
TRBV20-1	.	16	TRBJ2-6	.	TGCAGTGCCGCGCGGGCAGTAAGCTCTGGGGCCAACGTCCTGACTTTC	CSAARAVSSGANVLTF
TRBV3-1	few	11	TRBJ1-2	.	TGTGCCAGCCACGGGGAAGGCGGCTACACCTTC	CASHGEGGYTF
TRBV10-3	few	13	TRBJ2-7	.	TGTGCCATCAGTGAGCGGACAGCCTACGAGCAGTACTTC	CAISERTAYEQYF
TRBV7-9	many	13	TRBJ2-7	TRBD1	TGTGCCAGCTTAATCGGACAGGGATCCGAGCAGTACTTC	CASLIGQGSEQYF
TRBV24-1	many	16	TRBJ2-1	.	TGTGCCACCAGTGATTTCGACGGCAAGAGGGCCAATGAGCAGTTCTTC	CATSDFDGKRANEQFF
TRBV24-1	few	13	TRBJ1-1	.	TGTGCCACCAGTGATGCCGGTAGGGCTGAAGCTTTCTTT	CATSDAGRAEAFF